This T cell receptor beta chain was recorded in a study of breast tumors, draining lymph nodes, adjacent tissues. MiXCR was run by TCRdb on the multiplex PCR reads, yielding one entry per CDR3 protein. The sample carries 120,000 or so distinct CDR3 sequences, approximately 20% recorded once. Study observations and caveats: Luminal-like breast cancer showed significantly higher tumor–nontumor repertoire similarity than basal-like. Data only fit, rather than demonstrated, lymph node origin of most tumor T cells. Tumors had less TCR diversity than lymph nodes, more than nontumor tissue. Most tumor T cells seemingly derive from lymph node, then expand in tumor.

This clonotype was counted many times. Its specificity is not known. Samples came from axillary lymph nodes draining the breast cancer. Germline CDR1 and CDR2: SGHTA and FQGNSA. This CDR3 contains 12 residues. V lost 5 bases to trimming and J lost 7 bases; unmatched junction nucleotides: 5. The gene calls are TRBV7-2 and TRBJ2-7; 7 bases are shared with TRBD1. Specimen: axillary lymph node tissue. The TCR comes from a female donor with breast cancer. Some clones in this sample may be carry-over from other donors' samples. The CDR3 DNA reads TGTGCCAGCAGCGTACAGGGGAATGAGCAGTACTTC. Its translation is CASSVQGNEQYF.